A selection of T cell receptor beta chains follows, all from one sample in a study of T cell repertoires in cytomegalovirus infection. Their antigens are not known. TCRdb re-derived calls from the reads in MiXCR, one entry per CDR3 protein. The table records roughly 350,000 distinct CDR3 sequences, about 32% of them present only once. The material was cultured PBMCs, obtained from culture after CMV antigen stimulation. The receptor source for this set is a human donor in good health (CMV status not recorded). Some clones in this sample may be carry-over from other donors' samples. Both conserved end residues are trimmed from each CDR3. Each record gives: CDR3 protein, V gene.

CDR3: ASSPFIMTGGQGDTQY
V: TRBV7-2

CDR3: ASSLGISKNIQY
V: TRBV12-3/TRBV12-4

CDR3: ASSLEGGAF
V: TRBV7-9

CDR3: ASSLSTGGHPYNEQF
V: TRBV27

CDR3: ASSYSASGNTDTQY
V: TRBV6-5

CDR3: ASSPTAGGGGETQY
V: TRBV7-2

CDR3: ASSPESYNSPLH
V: TRBV6-1

CDR3: ASSINRETEAF
V: TRBV19

CDR3: ASSLPSGRSGANVLT
V: TRBV12-3/TRBV12-4

CDR3: ASSLYGSLNEQF
V: TRBV7-2

CDR3: ASSGEETQY
V: TRBV6-1

CDR3: ASGGQNTEAF
V: TRBV19

CDR3: SVVSRERAGNTIY
V: TRBV29-1

CDR3: ASSRTGTGGLGSGSANEQF
V: TRBV18

CDR3: ASSLSLWDTQF
V: TRBV27

CDR3: ASRRQGNGANVLT
V: TRBV19

CDR3: ASSQDGQVPPDTEAF
V: TRBV4-3

CDR3: ASSPDDRGGYGYT
V: TRBV18

CDR3: ASSWTSGGRGTQY
V: TRBV7-2

CDR3: ASSDGGRGVSNEQF
V: TRBV25-1

CDR3: ASSIEQLNTEAF
V: TRBV19

CDR3: ASSLGANSTDTQY
V: TRBV7-2

CDR3: ASSLDDQGSQY
V: TRBV7-9

CDR3: ASSYAFHQPQH
V: TRBV6-2/TRBV6-3

CDR3: ASSQVVRDNYGYT
V: TRBV4-1

CDR3: ATSDTGDLNTEAF
V: TRBV24-1

CDR3: ASSLGLSSGYEQY
V: TRBV7-2

CDR3: SASGKLTDTQY
V: TRBV20-1

CDR3: ASSLPPAIRETQY
V: TRBV7-9

CDR3: ASSQMADTQY
V: TRBV7-4

CDR3: ASRTPDGNSPLH
V: TRBV28

CDR3: ASSFRGDTNYGYT
V: TRBV27

CDR3: AWSRLAGGKDEQF
V: TRBV30

CDR3: ASGSVQGNTEAF
V: TRBV12-5

CDR3: ASSWGQDYGYT
V: TRBV12-3/TRBV12-4

CDR3: ASSSLPGGWETQY
V: TRBV6-1

CDR3: ASTSGARDPTDTQY
V: TRBV28

CDR3: ASSPTATLYGYT
V: TRBV6-4

CDR3: ASSLEGVRDQPQH
V: TRBV5-1

CDR3: ASSYSRDRVHEQY
V: TRBV6-5

CDR3: ASSPWVNTEAF
V: TRBV6-2/TRBV6-3

CDR3: ASSPVQGLYSNQPQH
V: TRBV27

CDR3: ASSLGGTQNIQY
V: TRBV7-2

CDR3: SARAPLEQF
V: TRBV20-1

CDR3: ASRSSRLNFIGELF
V: TRBV2

CDR3: ASSFIDTDTQY
V: TRBV27

CDR3: ASSLVAGAGELF
V: TRBV5-7

CDR3: ASSSVNNYGYT
V: TRBV6-6